The source of this TCR beta chain is a study of response to subunit inactivated influenza vaccine. Points from the study as a whole: The authors offered the suggestion that each seasonal influenza vaccination recruits few new T cells.

This clonotype was detected a few times. Its antigen is unidentified. Each CDR3 protein is one row after TCRdb ran MiXCR on the RT-PCR reads. Of about 240,000 distinct CDR3 sequences listed, 10% to 15% are singletons. Trimming cost V 1 base and J 9 bases, with 9 bases left between them. CDR3 size: 12 residues. CDR1 is MNHNS, CDR2 SASEGT, per germline. The V gene is TRBV6-1, the J gene TRBJ1-1; D is possibly TRBD1 (5 bases). The TCR originated in a man in his fifties or sixties who received an inactivated influenza vaccine. The sequenced sample was non-naive T cells sorted from PBMCs, obtained 14 to 15 days before vaccination. The chain's CDR3 is CASSEGGRKAFF. DNA of the CDR3: TGTGCCAGCAGTGAAGGGGGCAGGAAAGCTTTCTTT.